This record concerns one T cell receptor beta chain sequence. This specimen comes from a study of blood T cell repertoires in COVID-19. The wider study: The analysed material was cDNA or gDNA that came from T cells, B-cell-depleted T cells, or PBMCs.

V was pared by 6 bases and J by 4 bases, with 5 bases of the junction left unmatched. The CDR3 totals 12 residues. The germline gives CDR1 GTSNPN, CDR2 SVGIG (reference sequence). Assay: immunoSEQ multiplex PCR; the TCRdb copy retains only in-frame clones and omits some. The table lists more than 350,000 clones, about 87% of them singletons. Everyone who took part was about 18 to 90 years old, and they came from 24 US areas. The chain uses TRBV30 and TRBJ1-2; 7 positions match TRBD1. The sample was PBMCs or T cells enriched from blood (not recorded which). The sequence was collected from a woman in her 50s who had recovered from COVID-19. The CDR3 sequence is CACTGASYGYTF. The CDR3 DNA reads TGTGCCTGTACAGGGGCCTCCTATGGCTACACCTTC.